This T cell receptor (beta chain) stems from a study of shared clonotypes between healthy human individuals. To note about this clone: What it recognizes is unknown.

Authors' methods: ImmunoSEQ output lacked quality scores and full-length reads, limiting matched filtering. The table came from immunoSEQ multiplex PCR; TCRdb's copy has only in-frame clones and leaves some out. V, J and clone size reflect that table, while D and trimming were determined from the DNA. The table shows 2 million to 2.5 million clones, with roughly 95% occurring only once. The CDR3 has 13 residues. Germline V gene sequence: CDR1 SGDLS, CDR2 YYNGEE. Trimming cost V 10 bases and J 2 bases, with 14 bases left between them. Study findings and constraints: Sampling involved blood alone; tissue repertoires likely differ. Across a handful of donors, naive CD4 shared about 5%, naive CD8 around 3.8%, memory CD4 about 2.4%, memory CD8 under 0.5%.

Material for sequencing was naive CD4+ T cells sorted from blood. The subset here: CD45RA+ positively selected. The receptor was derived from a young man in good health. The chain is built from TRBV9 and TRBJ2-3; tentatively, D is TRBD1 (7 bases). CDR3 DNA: TGTGCCGGCGCAGGGGGGATCACAGATACGCAGTATTTT. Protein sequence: CAGAGGITDTQYF.